Shown below are 27 T cell receptor beta chains from a single sample sequenced in a study of regulatory T cells in long-lasting Graves disease. As for time point: newly diagnosed GD, antithyroid drugs for less than 3 months. PBMC RNA was the source of the TCR library. CDR3-region Arm-PCR and iRepertoire HTBI primers produced the TCR beta libraries. TCRdb redid the calling of the multiplex PCR reads with MiXCR, one entry per CDR3 protein. Of hundreds of thousands of distinct CDR3 sequences in the sample, roughly 15% were seen once. This sample was shared with a second study, whose subject was T cells in Graves' hyperthyroidism and ophthalmopathy.

Sequencing was performed on peripheral blood mononuclear cells (PBMCs), taken at new diagnosis, from a patient treated with antithyroid drugs. These receptors came from a woman in her forties or fifties with Graves disease.

This clonotype turned up a few times. The J gene is TRBJ1-1, the V gene TRBV2; 7 bases agree with TRBD1. The CDR3 totals 11 residues. J gave up 8 bases and V 5 bases, and 2 bases lay outside the gene matches. Germline CDR1 reads SNHLY; CDR2 reads FYNNEI. CDR3 region: CASSSDREAFF. As DNA, the CDR3 is TGTGCCAGCAGTTCGGACAGGGAAGCTTTCTTT.

This clonotype was seen many times. The chain couples TRBV3-1 to TRBJ2-1, with D perhaps matching TRBD2 (5 bases). Germline values: CDR1 LGHDT, CDR2 YNNKEL (reference sequence). CDR3 length: 14 residues. The germline V and J ends were trimmed by 4 bases and 4 bases, with 11 bases remaining between them. This CDR3 is CASSPSGGYNEQFF. For the CDR3, the DNA is TGTGCCAGCAGCCCGAGCGGCGGATACAATGAGCAGTTCTTC.

This clonotype was recorded at least ten times. V is TRBV2 and J is TRBJ2-3, with D possibly TRBD1 on 5 matching bases. The CDR3 consists of 13 residues. CDR1 and CDR2 from the germline V gene are SNHLY and FYNNEI. V lost 4 bases and J lost 5, with 10 bases in between. The CDR3 spells CASSAGIGDTQYF. CDR3 nucleotides: TGTGCCAGCAGTGCAGGGATCGGAGATACGCAGTATTTT. The entire variable domain, with the rest obtained from reference TRBV2 and TRBJ2-3, is as follows: EPEVTQTPSHQVTQMGQEVILRCVPISNHLYFYWYRQILGQKVEFLVSFYNNEISEKSEIFDDQFSVERPDGSNFTLKIRSTKLEDSAMYFCASSAGIGDTQYFGPGTRLTVL.

About this clonotype itself: A clone one base away is much larger, so this may be a read error. The chain is built from TRBV15 and TRBJ1-1, with D unresolved. This CDR3 spans 15 amino acids. Germline loops: CDR1 LNHNV, CDR2 YYDKDF (reference sequence). CDR3 protein: CATSRPGGMNTEASF. In nucleotides, the CDR3 is TGTGCCACCAGCAGACCGGGAGGCATGAACACTGAAGCTTCCTTT.

Note on this clonotype: This clone may be a read error of a much larger clone one base away. This chain links TRBV10-1 with TRBJ2-3; D is unresolved. Germline CDR1 and CDR2: WNHNN and SYGVQD (reference sequence). CDR3 length: 16 amino acids. CDR3 sequence reads: CTSSETTGTSTDTQYF. For the CDR3, the DNA is TGCACCAGCAGTGAAACAACTGGAACTAGCACAGATACGCAGTATTTT.

This clonotype was recorded a few times. This chain joins TRBV14 and TRBJ2-1, with 7 positions matching TRBD2. J gave up 4 bases and V 4 bases, and 7 bases lay outside the gene matches. In germline, CDR1 is SGHDN, CDR2 FVKESK. The CDR3 sequence is 15 residues long. CDR3 coding DNA: TGTGCCAGCAGCCGACCGGGACTACATTACAATGAGCAGTTCTTC. Translated: CASSRPGLHYNEQFF.

This clonotype has a handful of counts. This chain links TRBV7-9 with TRBJ1-3, with D uncertain. Germline-derived CDR1 and CDR2 are SEHNR and FQNEAQ (reference sequence). Trimming left V 6 bases short and J 0 bases short, with 15 bases between. This CDR3 is built from 16 residues. DNA for the CDR3: TGTGCCAGCAGTTCCCACAGCGTCAGCTCTGGAAACACCATATATTTT. It translates to CASSSHSVSSGNTIYF.

This clonotype was counted many times. The gene calls are TRBV11-3 and TRBJ2-2, with 8 bases identical to TRBD1. The CDR3 spans 17 residues. CDR1 and CDR2 (germline): SGHNT, YENEEA. Trimming at V came to 4 bases and at J to 1 base, leaving 8 bases not matched to a gene. This chain's CDR3 is CASSSALGTGNTGELFF. DNA of the CDR3: TGTGCCAGCAGCTCAGCACTCGGGACAGGGAACACCGGGGAGCTGTTTTTT.

The chain uses TRBV28 and TRBJ2-5; D may be TRBD1 (8 bases). The CDR3 has 16 residues. Germline V gene sequence: CDR1 MDHEN, CDR2 SYDVKM. V dropped 6 bases and J dropped 2 bases, with 19 bases sitting between them. The DNA for the CDR3 is TGTGCCAGCAGAAACAGGGGGACAGCGGGACAAGAGACCCAGTACTTC. Encoded protein: CASRNRGTAGQETQYF.

The chain has TRBV15 and TRBJ2-2; TRBD1 matches at 9 bases. The ends lost 0 bases at V and 6 bases at J; junction bases unmatched: 11. Germline CDR1 reads LNHNV; CDR2 reads YYDKDF (reference sequence). The CDR3 is 18 residues long. For the CDR3, the DNA is TGTGCCACCAGCAGAGATTGGGGGACAGGGCTTCATCCCGGGGAGCTGTTTTTT. Translating gives CATSRDWGTGLHPGELFF.

This clonotype appeared many times. The CDR3 DNA is TGTGCCAGCAGTTTAGTTGGGCCGTACAATGAGCAGTTCTTC. Translated: CASSLVGPYNEQFF. The chain employs TRBV12-3 or TRBV12-4 and TRBJ2-1, with D hard to call. This CDR3 region has 14 residues. V lost 1 base to trimming and J lost 4 bases, with 8 bases between them.

This clonotype was recorded at least ten times. The chain joins TRBV7-9 to TRBJ1-1; D is undetermined. V shed 0 bases and J shed 5 bases, with 4 bases lying between them. Germline CDR1 SEHNR, CDR2 FQNEAQ (reference sequence). The CDR3 extends over 12 amino acids. CDR3 bases: TGTGCCAGCAGCTTAGCCGAGACTGAAGCTTTCTTT. This gives the protein CASSLAETEAFF.

On this clonotype: One base away lies a much larger clone, so this may be a sequencing read error. The chain recombines TRBV20-1 with TRBJ2-1; 11 bases are shared with TRBD2. The germline CDR1 and CDR2 sequences are DFQATT and SNEGSKA (reference sequence). The CDR3 is 15 residues long. J gave up 10 bases and V 0 bases, and 8 bases lay outside the gene matches. CDR3 sequence reads: CSARDLAGGFYEQFF. CDR3 DNA sequence: TGCAGTGCTAGAGATCTAGCGGGGGGTTTTTACGAGCAGTTCTTC.

This clonotype showed up just a few times. The chain couples TRBV5-6 to TRBJ2-3; D tentatively reads TRBD1 or TRBD2 (6 bases each). Germline loops: CDR1 SGHDT, CDR2 YYEEEE. The CDR3 is 16 residues long. Trimming stripped 3 bases from V and 1 base from J, with 15 bases between. The CDR3 spells CASSSRGTSRTDTQYF. CDR3 in DNA: TGTGCCAGCAGCTCGCGCGGGACATCACGCACAGATACGCAGTATTTT.

Ten or more counts support this clonotype. This chain links TRBV6-5 with TRBJ1-6; a possible D gene is TRBD1 (6 bases). V lost 0 bases and J 8 bases, leaving 11 bases between the germline ends. From germline, CDR1 is MNHEY and CDR2 SVGAGI. CDR3 length: 15 residues. In nucleotides, the CDR3 is TGTGCCAGCAGTTACTCCCCCAACAGGGATTCACCCCTCCACTTT. Protein product: CASSYSPNRDSPLHF.

The rearrangement joins TRBV7-3 to TRBJ1-2; D is perhaps TRBD1 (6 bases). The CDR3 runs to 22 residues. Trimming pared 6 bases from V and 8 bases from J, leaving 43 bases between. Per the germline V gene, CDR1 is SGHTA and CDR2 is FQGTGA. This CDR3 reads CASSLPPTGPPQGRSRSWGYTF. The CDR3 DNA reads as TGTGCCAGCAGTCTTCCGCCGACAGGCCCCCCCCAAGGGCGCAGTCGTTCTTGGGGCTACACCTTC.

Only a few counts were recorded for this clonotype. The chain is built from TRBV12-3 or TRBV12-4 and TRBJ1-1; 8 bases match TRBD1. The CDR3 consists of 16 residues. J lost 3 bases, V lost 4 bases, and 10 bases had no gene match. Here the CDR3 reads CASSSPRGRRDTEAFF. The CDR3 nucleotides are TGTGCCAGCAGTTCCCCCAGGGGGCGTAGGGACACTGAAGCTTTCTTT.

This chain connects TRBV7-6 to TRBJ1-1; D might be TRBD1 (5 bases). In germline, CDR1 is SGHVS, CDR2 FNYEAQ. CDR3 size: 13 residues. V was shortened by 4 bases and J by 5 bases, with 11 bases between the two germline ends. The CDR3 DNA reads as TGTGCCAGCAGCTCGGGACGGGCGACTGAAGCTTTCTTT. Translating it yields CASSSGRATEAFF.

The chain carries TRBV28 and TRBJ1-6, with a tentative D call TRBD1 (5 bases). The CDR3 runs 17 residues. Germline assignment: CDR1 MDHEN and CDR2 SYDVKM. With 4 bases removed from V and 0 bases from J, the gap between germline ends came to 13 bases. The CDR3 nucleotides read TGTGCCAGCAGTTCCAGGACAACCAGCTCCTATAATTCACCCCTCCACTTT. Amino acid sequence: CASSSRTTSSYNSPLHF.

This clonotype appeared many times. This chain joins TRBV24-1 and TRBJ2-7, with TRBD1 matching over 7 bases. Losses at the gene ends were 8 bases for V and 3 bases for J; bases not matched to a gene: 18. The CDR3 consists of 17 residues. Germline assignment: CDR1 KGHDR and CDR2 SFDVKD. The CDR3 coding sequence is TGTGCCACCATCCGGGACAGAATATCCAGGTCGGGCTACGAGCAGTACTTC. Its translation is CATIRDRISRSGYEQYF.

This clonotype occurred a few times. The CDR3 nucleotides are TGTGCCAGCAGCTTAAATGGGGATGGGACCGGGGAGCTGTTTTTT. This translates into CASSLNGDGTGELFF. V is TRBV7-3 and J is TRBJ2-2, with D uncertain. The CDR3 is made up of 15 amino acids. The V gene's germline CDR1 is SGHTA and CDR2 FQGTGA. V was trimmed by 1 base and J by 5 bases, leaving 11 bases between them. Supplemented by reference TRBV7-3 and TRBJ2-2, the full variable domain reads GAGVSQTPSNKVTEKGKYVELRCDPISGHTALYWYRQSLGQGPEFLIYFQGTGAADDSGLPNDRFFAVRPEGSVSTLKIQRTERGDSAVYLCASSLNGDGTGELFFGEGSRLTVL.

As to this clonotype: This could be a read error, since a much larger clone is one nucleotide away. The CDR3 does not close with the conserved phenylalanine or tryptophan, likely indicating a read error. The genes are TRBV2 and TRBJ2-7; TRBD1 matches at 9 bases. From germline, CDR1 is SNHLY and CDR2 FYNNEI. The CDR3 has 11 residues. V shed 8 bases, J shed 6 bases, and the junction held 2 bases outside the gene matches. CDR3: CASGQGLEQYS. DNA for the CDR3: TGTGCCAGCGGACAGGGGCTCGAGCAGTACTCC.

This clonotype was recorded many times. The genes are TRBV7-2 and TRBJ2-7; no definite D call. CDR1 is SGHTA, CDR2 FQGNSA, per germline. V was pared by 3 bases and J by 3 bases, with 9 bases between. This CDR3 comprises 13 residues. The CDR3 DNA sequence: TGTGCCAGCAGCTTGGCAATTCTCTACGAGCAGTACTTC. It encodes CASSLAILYEQYF. Combining the CDR3 with reference TRBV7-2 and TRBJ2-7 gives the whole variable domain GAGVSQSPSNKVTEKGKDVELRCDPISGHTALYWYRQSLGQGLEFLIYFQGNSAPDKSGLPSDRFSAERTGGSVSTLTIQRTQQEDSAVYLCASSLAILYEQYFGPGTRLTVT.

This clonotype was seen at least ten times. The chain links TRBV2 to TRBJ2-1; 9 bases fit TRBD2. The CDR3 is made up of 12 amino acids. Trimming removed 5 bases from V and 13 bases from J; junction bases left unmatched: 6. Germline V gene lookup returns CDR1 SNHLY and CDR2 FYNNEI. In DNA form, the CDR3 reads TGTGCCAGCAGTCCAGCGGGGGGCAGCCAGTTCTTC. The encoded protein is CASSPAGGSQFF.

CDR3 region: CASSLLGQLENIQYF. CDR3 coding DNA: TGCGCCAGCAGCCTTCTGGGACAGTTGGAAAACATTCAGTACTTC. V usage is TRBV4-1 and J usage is TRBJ2-4, with 7 bases identical to TRBD1. Germline V gene lookup returns CDR1 MGHRA and CDR2 YSYEKL. J was trimmed by 5 bases and V by 4 bases; bases with no gene match: 8. The CDR3 has 15 residues.

This clonotype was counted many times. This rearrangement joins TRBV28 to TRBJ2-5; D not resolved. V gave up 4 bases and J gave up 4 bases, with 16 bases separating them. Germline V gene lookup returns CDR1 MDHEN and CDR2 SYDVKM. This CDR3 has 15 residues. Here the CDR3 DNA reads TGTGCCAGCAGTTCAGGTCGGAGCAGAAGAGAGACCCAGTACTTC. It yields the protein CASSSGRSRRETQYF.

In this sample, this clonotype turned up a few times. The chain recombines TRBV3-1 with TRBJ2-2; 8 bases are a match to TRBD1. J lost 0 bases, V lost 3 bases, and 3 bases had no gene match. This CDR3 contains 16 residues. Germline-derived CDR1 and CDR2 are LGHDT and YNNKEL (reference sequence). CDR3 protein: CASSHSGGPNTGELFF. CDR3 sequence (DNA): TGTGCCAGCAGCCACTCAGGGGGCCCGAACACCGGGGAGCTGTTTTTT.